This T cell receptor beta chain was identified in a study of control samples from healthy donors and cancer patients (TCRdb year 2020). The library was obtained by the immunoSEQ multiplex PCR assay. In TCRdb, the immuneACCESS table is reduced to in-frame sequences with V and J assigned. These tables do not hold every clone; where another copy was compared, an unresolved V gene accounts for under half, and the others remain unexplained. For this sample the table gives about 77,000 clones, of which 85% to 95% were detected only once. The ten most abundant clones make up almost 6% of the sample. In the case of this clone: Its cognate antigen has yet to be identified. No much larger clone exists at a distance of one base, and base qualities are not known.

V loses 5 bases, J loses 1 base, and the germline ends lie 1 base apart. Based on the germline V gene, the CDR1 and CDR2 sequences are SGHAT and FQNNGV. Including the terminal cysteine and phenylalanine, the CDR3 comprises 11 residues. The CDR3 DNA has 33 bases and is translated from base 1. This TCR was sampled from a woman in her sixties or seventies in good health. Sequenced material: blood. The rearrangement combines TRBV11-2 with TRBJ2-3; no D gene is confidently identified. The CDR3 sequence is CASSRTDTQYF. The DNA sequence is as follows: TGTGCCAGCAGCCGCACAGATACGCAGTATTTT.